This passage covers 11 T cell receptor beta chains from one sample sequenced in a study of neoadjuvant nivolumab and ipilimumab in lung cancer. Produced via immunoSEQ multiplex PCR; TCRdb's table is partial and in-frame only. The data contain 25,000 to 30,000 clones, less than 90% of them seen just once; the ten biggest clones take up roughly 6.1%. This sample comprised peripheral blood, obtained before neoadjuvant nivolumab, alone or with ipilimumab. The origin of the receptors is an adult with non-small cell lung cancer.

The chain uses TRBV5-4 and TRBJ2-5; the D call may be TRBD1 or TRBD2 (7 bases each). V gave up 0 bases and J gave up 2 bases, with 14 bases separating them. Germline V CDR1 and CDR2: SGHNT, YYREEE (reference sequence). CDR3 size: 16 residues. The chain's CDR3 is CASSLVPQGGQETQYF. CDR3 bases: TGTGCCAGCAGCTTGGTGCCCCAGGGGGGGCAAGAGACCCAGTACTTC.

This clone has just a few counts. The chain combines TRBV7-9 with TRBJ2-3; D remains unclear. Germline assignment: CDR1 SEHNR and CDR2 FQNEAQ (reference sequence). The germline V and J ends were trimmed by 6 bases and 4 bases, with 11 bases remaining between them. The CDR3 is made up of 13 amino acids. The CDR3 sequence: CASSSRRSDTQYF. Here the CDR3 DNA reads TGTGCCAGCAGTTCCCGACGCTCAGATACGCAGTATTTT.

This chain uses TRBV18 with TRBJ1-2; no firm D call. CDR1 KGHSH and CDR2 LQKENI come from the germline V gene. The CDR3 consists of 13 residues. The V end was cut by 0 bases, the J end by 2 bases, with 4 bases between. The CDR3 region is CASSPPGNYGYTF. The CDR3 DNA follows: TGTGCCAGCTCACCACCAGGGAACTATGGCTACACCTTC. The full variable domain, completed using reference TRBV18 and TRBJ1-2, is NAGVMQNPRHLVRRRGQEARLRCSPMKGHSHVYWYRQLPEEGLKFMVYLQKENIIDESGMPKERFSAEFPKEGPSILRIQQVVRGDSAAYFCASSPPGNYGYTFGSGTRLTVV.

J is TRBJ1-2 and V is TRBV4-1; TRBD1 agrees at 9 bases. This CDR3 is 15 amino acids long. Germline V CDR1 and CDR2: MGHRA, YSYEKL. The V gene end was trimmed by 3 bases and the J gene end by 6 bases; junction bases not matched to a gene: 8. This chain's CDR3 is CASSHPGTGIDGYTF. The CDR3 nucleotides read TGCGCCAGCAGCCACCCCGGGACAGGGATCGATGGCTACACCTTC.

The CDR3 here is CATPERVNGGLQETQYF. In DNA, the CDR3 is TGTGCCACCCCCGAGAGGGTGAACGGGGGCCTCCAAGAGACCCAGTACTTC. This sequence joins TRBV21-1 and TRBJ2-5. TRBV21-1 is marked as a pseudogene. This CDR3 is 17 amino acids long.

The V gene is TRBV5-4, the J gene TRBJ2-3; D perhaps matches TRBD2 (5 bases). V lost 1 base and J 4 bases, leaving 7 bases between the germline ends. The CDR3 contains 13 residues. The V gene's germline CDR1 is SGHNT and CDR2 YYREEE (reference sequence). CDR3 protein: CASSLNGADTQYF. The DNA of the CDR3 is TGTGCCAGCAGCTTGAACGGGGCAGATACGCAGTATTTT.

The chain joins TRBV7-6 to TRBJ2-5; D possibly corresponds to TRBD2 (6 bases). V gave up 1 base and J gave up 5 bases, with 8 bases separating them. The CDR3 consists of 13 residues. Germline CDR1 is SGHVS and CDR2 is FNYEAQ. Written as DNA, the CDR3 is TGTGCCAGCAGCTTAGGGGACTTGGAGACCCAGTACTTC. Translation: CASSLGDLETQYF.

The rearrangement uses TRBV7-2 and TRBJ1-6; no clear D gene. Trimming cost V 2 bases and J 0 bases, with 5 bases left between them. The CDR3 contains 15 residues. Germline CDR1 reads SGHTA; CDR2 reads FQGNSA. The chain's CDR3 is CASSLQSSYNSPLHF. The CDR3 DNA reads TGTGCCAGCAGCTTACAGAGCTCCTATAATTCACCCCTCCACTTT.

The CDR3 reads CASSPGTGRLDNSPLHF. Here the CDR3 DNA reads TGTGCCAGTAGTCCCGGGACAGGGAGGTTGGATAATTCACCCCTCCACTTT. The chain employs TRBV19 and TRBJ1-6; 9 bases align to TRBD1. Germline lookup yields CDR1 LNHDA and CDR2 SQIVND (reference sequence). The CDR3 is made up of 17 amino acids. V lost 5 bases to trimming and J lost 5 bases; unmatched junction nucleotides: 10.

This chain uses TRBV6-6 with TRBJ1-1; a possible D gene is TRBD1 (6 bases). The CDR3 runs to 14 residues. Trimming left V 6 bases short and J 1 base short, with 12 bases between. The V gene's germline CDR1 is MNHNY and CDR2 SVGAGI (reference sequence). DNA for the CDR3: TGTGCCAGCAGCCAGGACAGTGCGAACACTGAAGCTTTCTTT. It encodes CASSQDSANTEAFF.

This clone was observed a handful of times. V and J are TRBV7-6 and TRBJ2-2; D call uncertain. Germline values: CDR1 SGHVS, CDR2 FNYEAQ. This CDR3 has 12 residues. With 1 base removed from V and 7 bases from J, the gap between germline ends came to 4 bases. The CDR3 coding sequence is TGTGCCAGCAGCTTAGTTGGCGGGGAGCTGTTTTTT. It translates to CASSLVGGELFF.